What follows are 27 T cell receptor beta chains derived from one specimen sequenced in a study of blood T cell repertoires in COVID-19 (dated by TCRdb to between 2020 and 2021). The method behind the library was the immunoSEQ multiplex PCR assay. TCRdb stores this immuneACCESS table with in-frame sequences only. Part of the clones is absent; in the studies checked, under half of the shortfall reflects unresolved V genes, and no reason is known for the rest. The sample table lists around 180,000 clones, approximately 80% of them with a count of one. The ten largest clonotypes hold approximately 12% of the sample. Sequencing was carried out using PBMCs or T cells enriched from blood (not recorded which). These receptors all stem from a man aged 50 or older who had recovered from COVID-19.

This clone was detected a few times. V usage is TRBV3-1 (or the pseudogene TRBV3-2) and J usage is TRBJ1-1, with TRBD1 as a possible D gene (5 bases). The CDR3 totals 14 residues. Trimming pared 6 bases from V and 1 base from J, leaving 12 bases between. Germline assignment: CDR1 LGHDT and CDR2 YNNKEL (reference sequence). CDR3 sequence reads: CASRSRQKNTEAFF. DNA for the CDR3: TGTGCCAGCAGATCCAGACAGAAGAACACTGAAGCTTTCTTT.

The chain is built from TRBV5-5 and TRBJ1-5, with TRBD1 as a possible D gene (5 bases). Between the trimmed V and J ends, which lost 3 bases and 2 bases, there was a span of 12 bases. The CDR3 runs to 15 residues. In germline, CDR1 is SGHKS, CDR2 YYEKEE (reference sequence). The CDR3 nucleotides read TGTGCCAGCAGCTCCGCAGGAGGGGGCAATCAGCCCCAGCATTTT. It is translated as CASSSAGGGNQPQHF.

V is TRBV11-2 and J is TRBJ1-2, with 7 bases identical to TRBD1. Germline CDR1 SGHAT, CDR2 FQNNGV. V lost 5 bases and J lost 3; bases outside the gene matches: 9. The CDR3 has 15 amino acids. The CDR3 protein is CASSPRLGGDYGYTF. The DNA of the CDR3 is TGTGCCAGCAGCCCCCGTTTAGGGGGCGACTATGGCTACACCTTC.

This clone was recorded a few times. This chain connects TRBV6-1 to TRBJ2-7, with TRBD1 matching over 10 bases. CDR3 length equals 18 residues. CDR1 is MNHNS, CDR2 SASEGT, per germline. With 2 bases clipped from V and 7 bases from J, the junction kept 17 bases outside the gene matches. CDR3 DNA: TGTGCCAGCAGTGAATTTCCCTCAGCGGGACAGGGGACGGGAGAGCAGTACTTC. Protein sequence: CASSEFPSAGQGTGEQYF.

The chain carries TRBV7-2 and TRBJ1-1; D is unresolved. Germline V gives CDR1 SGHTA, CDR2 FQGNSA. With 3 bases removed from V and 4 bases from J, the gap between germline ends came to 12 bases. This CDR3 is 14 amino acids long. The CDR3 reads CASSFYGVRTEAFF. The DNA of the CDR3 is TGTGCCAGCAGCTTCTACGGGGTTCGCACTGAAGCTTTCTTT.

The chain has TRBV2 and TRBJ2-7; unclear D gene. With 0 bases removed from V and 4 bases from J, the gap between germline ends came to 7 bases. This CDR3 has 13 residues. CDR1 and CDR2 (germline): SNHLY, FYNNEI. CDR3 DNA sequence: TGTGCCAGCAGTGAAGCCCCACTATACGAGCAGTACTTC. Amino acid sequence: CASSEAPLYEQYF.

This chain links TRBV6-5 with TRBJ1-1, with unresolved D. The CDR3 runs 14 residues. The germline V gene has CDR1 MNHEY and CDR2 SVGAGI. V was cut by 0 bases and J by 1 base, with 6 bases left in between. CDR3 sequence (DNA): TGTGCCAGCAGTTACTCGATACAGAACACTGAAGCTTTCTTT. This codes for CASSYSIQNTEAFF.

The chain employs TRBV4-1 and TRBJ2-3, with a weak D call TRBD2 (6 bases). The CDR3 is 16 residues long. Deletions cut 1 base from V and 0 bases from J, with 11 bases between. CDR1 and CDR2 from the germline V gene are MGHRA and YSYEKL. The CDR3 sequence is CASSQVWGTSTDTQYF. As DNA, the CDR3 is TGCGCCAGCAGCCAAGTTTGGGGGACTAGCACAGATACGCAGTATTTT.

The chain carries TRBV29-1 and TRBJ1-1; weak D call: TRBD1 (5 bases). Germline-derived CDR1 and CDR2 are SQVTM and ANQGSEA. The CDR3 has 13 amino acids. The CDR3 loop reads CSGGRGGSTEAFF. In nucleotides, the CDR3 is TGCAGTGGGGGGAGGGGCGGGAGCACTGAAGCTTTCTTT. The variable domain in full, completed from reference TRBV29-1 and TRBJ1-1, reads SAVISQKPSRDICQRGTSLTIQCQVDSQVTMMFWYRQQPGQSLTLIATANQGSEATYESGFVIDKFPISRPNLTFSTLTVSNMSPEDSSIYLCSGGRGGSTEAFFGQGTRLTVV.

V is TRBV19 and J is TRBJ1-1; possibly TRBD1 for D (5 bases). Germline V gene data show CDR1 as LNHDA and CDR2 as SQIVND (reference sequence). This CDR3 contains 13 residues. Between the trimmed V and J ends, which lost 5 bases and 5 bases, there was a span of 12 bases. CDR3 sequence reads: CASSRFGGTEAFF. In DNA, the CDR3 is TGTGCCAGTAGTCGCTTCGGGGGGACTGAAGCTTTCTTT.

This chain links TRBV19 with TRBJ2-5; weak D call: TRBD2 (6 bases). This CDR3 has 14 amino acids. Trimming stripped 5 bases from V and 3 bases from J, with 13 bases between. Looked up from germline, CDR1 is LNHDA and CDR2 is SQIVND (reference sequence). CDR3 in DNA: TGTGCCAGTAGTCTTAGGGAGGAGGAAGAGACCCAGTACTTC. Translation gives CASSLREEEETQYF.

CDR3 protein: CASSILAGGRGNTIYF. The CDR3 DNA follows: TGTGCCAGCAGCATACTGGCGGGGGGGCGCGGAAACACCATATATTTT. This chain links TRBV3-1 (or the pseudogene TRBV3-2) with TRBJ1-3; maybe TRBD1 (6 bases). V was pared by 5 bases and J by 4 bases, with 18 bases between. Germline V CDR1 and CDR2: LGHDT, YNNKEL (reference sequence). The CDR3 runs to 16 residues.

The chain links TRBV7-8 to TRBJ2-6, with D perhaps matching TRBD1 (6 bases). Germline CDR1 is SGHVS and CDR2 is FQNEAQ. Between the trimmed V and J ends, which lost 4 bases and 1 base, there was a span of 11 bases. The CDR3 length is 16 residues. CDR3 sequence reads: CASSSRQGSGANVLTF. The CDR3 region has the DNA TGTGCCAGCAGCTCGAGGCAGGGGTCTGGGGCCAACGTCCTGACTTTC.

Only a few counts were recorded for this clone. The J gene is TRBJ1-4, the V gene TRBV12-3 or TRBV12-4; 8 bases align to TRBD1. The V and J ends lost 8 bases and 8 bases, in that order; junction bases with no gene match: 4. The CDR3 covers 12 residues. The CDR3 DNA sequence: TGTGCCAGCCGGCAGGGGGCGGAAAAACTGTTTTTT. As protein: CASRQGAEKLFF.

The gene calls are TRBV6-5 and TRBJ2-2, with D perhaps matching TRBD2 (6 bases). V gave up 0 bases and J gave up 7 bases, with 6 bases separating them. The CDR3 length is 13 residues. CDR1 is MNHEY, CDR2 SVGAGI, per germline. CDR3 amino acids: CASSYSGGGELFF. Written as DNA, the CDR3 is TGTGCCAGCAGTTACTCGGGGGGCGGGGAGCTGTTTTTT.

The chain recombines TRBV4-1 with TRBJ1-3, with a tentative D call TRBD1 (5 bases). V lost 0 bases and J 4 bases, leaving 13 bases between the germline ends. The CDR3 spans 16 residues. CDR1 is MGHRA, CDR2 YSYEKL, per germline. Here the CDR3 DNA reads TGCGCCAGCAGCCAAGATTTTCGGGGGGTCGGAAACACCATATATTTT. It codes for CASSQDFRGVGNTIYF.

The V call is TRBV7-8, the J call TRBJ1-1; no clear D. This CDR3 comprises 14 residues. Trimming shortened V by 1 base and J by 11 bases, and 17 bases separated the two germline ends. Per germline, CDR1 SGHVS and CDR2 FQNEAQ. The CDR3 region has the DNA TGTGCCAGCAGCTTAGAAGGAGCGCTCGCGCGGGCTTTCTTT. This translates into CASSLEGALARAFF. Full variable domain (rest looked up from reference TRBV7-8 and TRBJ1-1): GAGVSQSPRYKVAKRGQDVALRCDPISGHVSLFWYQQALGQGPEFLTYFQNEAQLDKSGLPSDRFFAERPEGSVSTLKIQRTQQEDSAVYLCASSLEGALARAFFGQGTRLTVV.

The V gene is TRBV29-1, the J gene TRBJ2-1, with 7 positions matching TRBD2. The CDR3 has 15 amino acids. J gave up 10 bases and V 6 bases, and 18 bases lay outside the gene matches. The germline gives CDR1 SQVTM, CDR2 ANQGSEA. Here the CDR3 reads CSVPTGGSTIGEQFF. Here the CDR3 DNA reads TGCAGCGTCCCGACGGGGGGATCGACAATTGGAGAGCAGTTCTTC.

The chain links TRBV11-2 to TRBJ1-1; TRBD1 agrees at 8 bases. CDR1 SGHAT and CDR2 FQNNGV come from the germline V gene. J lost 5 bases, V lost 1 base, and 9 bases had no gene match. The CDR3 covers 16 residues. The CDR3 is CASSLGPTGGRTEAFF. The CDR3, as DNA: TGTGCCAGCAGCTTAGGCCCCACAGGGGGGAGGACTGAAGCTTTCTTT.

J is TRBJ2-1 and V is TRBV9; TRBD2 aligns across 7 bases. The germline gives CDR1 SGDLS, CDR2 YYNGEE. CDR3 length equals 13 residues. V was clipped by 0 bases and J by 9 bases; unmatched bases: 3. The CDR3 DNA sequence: TGTGCCAGCAGCGTAGGGGACTACGGTGAGCAGTTCTTC. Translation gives CASSVGDYGEQFF.

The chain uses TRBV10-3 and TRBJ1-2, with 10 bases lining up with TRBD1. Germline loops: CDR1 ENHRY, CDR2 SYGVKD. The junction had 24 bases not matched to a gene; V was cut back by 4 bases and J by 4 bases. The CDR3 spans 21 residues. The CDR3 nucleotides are TGTGCCATCAGTGGCCTCGGGACAGGGGTCATGAGATCCCGAACGAGCTATGGCTACACCTTC. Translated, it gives CAISGLGTGVMRSRTSYGYTF.

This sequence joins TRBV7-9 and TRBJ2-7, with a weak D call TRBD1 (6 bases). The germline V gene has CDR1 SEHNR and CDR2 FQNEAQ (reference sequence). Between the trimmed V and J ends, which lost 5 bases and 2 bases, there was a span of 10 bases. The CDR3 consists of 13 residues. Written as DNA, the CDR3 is TGTGCCAGCAGCCCCGGACAGACCTACGAGCAGTACTTC. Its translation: CASSPGQTYEQYF.

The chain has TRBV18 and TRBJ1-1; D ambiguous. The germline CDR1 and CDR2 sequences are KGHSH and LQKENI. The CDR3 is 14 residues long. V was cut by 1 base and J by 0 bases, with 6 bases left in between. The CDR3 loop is CASSPLSMNTEAFF. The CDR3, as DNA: TGTGCCAGCTCACCACTTTCCATGAACACTGAAGCTTTCTTT.

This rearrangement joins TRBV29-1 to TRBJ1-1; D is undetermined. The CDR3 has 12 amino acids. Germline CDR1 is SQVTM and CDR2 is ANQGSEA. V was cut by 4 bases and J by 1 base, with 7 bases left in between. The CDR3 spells CSVVRGNTEAFF. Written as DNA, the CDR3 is TGCAGCGTTGTTCGGGGGAACACTGAAGCTTTCTTT.

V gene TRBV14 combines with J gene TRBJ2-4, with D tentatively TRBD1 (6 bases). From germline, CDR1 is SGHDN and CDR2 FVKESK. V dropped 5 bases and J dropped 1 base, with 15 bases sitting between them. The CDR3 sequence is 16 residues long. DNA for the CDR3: TGTGCCAGCAGCGACCCGACAGGCTTGGCCAAAAACATTCAGTACTTC. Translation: CASSDPTGLAKNIQYF.

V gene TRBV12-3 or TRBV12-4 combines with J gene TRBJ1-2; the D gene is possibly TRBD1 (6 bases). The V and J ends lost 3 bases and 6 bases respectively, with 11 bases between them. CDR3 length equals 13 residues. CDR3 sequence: CASSFDRGNGYTF. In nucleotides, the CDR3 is TGTGCCAGCAGTTTCGATAGGGGGAATGGCTACACCTTC.

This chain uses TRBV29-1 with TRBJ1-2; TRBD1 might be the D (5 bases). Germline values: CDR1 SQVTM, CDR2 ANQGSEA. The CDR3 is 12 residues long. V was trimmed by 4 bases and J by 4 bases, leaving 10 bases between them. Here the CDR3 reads CSVAAGLYGYTF. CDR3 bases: TGCAGCGTTGCGGCAGGGCTCTATGGCTACACCTTC.